The text below deals with one TCR beta chain. Profiling relied on immunoSEQ multiplex PCR, and the TCRdb table lists in-frame clones only, not all of them. In the table there are tens of thousands of clones, approximately 80% of which are singletons. Trimming shortened V by 0 bases and J by 2 bases, and 11 bases separated the two germline ends. This CDR3 has 15 amino acids. The germline CDR1 and CDR2 sequences are SGDLS and YYNGEE. The patients had locally advanced or metastatic urothelial carcinoma. Patients each gave 1 to 8 samples, pretreatment and on-treatment. This sample is drawn from a study of PD-L1 blockade in urothelial cancer. Study in general: Treatment start was followed by blood analysis at 3 weeks (second dose) and again at 6 weeks. A median of roughly 130,000 T cells was found in the blood samples.

This sample comprised PBMCs, obtained around atezolizumab (anti-PD-L1) treatment. This clonotype was obtained from a man aged 55 to 70 with urothelial cancer. V and J are TRBV9 and TRBJ1-1, with D possibly matching TRBD1 (5 bases). This CDR3 is CASSVAGGTNTEAFF. CDR3 bases: TGTGCCAGCAGCGTAGCTGGAGGGACCAACACTGAAGCTTTCTTT.